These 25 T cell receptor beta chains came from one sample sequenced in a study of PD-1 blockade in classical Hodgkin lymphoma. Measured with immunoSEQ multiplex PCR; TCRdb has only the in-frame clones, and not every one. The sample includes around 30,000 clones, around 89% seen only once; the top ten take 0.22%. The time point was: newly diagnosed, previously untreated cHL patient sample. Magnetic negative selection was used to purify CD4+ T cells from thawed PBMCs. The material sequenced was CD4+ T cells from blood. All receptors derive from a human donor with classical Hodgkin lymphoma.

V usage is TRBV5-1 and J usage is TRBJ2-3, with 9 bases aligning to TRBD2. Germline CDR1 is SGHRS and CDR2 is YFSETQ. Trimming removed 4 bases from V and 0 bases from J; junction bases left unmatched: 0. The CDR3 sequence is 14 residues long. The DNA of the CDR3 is TGCGCCAGCAGCCTAGCGGGGAGCACAGATACGCAGTATTTT. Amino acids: CASSLAGSTDTQYF.

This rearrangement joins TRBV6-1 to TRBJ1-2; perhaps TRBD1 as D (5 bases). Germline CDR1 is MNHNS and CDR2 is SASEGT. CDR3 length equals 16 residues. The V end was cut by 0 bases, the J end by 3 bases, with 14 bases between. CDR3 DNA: TGTGCCAGCAGTGAAGCGAGCGGGGGTGGGCACTATGGCTACACCTTC. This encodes CASSEASGGGHYGYTF.

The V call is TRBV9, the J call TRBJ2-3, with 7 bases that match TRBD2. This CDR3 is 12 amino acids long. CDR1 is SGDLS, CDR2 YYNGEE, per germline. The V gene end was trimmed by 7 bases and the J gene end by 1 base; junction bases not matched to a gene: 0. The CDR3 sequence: CASGRGTDTQYF. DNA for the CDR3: TGTGCCAGCGGGAGGGGCACAGATACGCAGTATTTT.

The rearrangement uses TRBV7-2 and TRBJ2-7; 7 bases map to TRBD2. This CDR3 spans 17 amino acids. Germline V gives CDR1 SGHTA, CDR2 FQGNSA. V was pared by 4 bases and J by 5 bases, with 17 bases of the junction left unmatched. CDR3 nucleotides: TGTGCCAGCAGCTCCTCCCTTGGGGGAGGGCCTAGGGACGAGCAGTACTTC. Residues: CASSSSLGGGPRDEQYF.

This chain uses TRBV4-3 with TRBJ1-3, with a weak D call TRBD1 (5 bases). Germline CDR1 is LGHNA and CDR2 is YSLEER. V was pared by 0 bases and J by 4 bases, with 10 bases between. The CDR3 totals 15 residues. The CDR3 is CASSQEWGRGNTIYF. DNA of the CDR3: TGCGCCAGCAGCCAAGAATGGGGCAGGGGAAACACCATATATTTT.

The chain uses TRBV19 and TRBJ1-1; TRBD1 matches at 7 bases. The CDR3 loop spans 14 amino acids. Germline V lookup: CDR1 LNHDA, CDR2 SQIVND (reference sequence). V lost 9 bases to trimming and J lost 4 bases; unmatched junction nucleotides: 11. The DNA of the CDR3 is TGTGCCAGCACACGGCAGGGGGTGAGCACTGAAGCTTTCTTT. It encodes CASTRQGVSTEAFF.

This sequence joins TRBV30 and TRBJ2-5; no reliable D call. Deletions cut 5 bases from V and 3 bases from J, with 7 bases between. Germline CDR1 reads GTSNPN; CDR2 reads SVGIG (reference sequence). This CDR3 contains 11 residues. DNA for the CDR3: TGTGCCTGGCGCCAGGAAGAGACCCAGTACTTC. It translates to CAWRQEETQYF.

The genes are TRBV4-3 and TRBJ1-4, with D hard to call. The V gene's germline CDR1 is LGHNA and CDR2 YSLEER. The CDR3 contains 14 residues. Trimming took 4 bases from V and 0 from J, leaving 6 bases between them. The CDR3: CASSPTATNEKLFF. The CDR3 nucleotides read TGCGCCAGCAGCCCAACCGCAACTAATGAAAAACTGTTTTTT.

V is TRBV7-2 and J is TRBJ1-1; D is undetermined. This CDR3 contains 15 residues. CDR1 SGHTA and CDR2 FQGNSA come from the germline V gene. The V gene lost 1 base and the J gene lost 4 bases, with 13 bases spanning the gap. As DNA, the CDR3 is TGTGCCAGCAGCTTAGGCTTTAGTCGGTCCACTGAAGCTTTCTTT. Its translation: CASSLGFSRSTEAFF. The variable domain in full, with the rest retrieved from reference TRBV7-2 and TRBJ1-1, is GAGVSQSPSNKVTEKGKDVELRCDPISGHTALYWYRQSLGQGLEFLIYFQGNSAPDKSGLPSDRFSAERTGGSVSTLTIQRTQQEDSAVYLCASSLGFSRSTEAFFGQGTRLTVV.

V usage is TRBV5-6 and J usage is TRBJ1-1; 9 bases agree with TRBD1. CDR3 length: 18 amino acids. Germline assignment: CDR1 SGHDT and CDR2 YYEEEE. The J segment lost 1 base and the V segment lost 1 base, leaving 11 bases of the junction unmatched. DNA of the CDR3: TGTGCCAGCAGCTTGTTGGGGGGACAGGGACAATCGAACACTGAAGCTTTCTTT. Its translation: CASSLLGGQGQSNTEAFF. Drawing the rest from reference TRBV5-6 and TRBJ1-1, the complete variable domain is DAGVTQSPTHLIKTRGQQVTLRCSPKSGHDTVSWYQQALGQGPQFIFQYYEEEERQRGNFPDRFSGHQFPNYSSELNVNALLLGDSALYLCASSLLGGQGQSNTEAFFGQGTRLTVV.

The CDR3: CASRAGSYEQYF. The CDR3 DNA follows: TGCGCCAGCAGGGCAGGTTCCTACGAGCAGTACTTC. The chain uses TRBV5-1 and TRBJ2-7; D not certain. Trimming cost V 5 bases and J 1 base, with 7 bases left between them. The CDR3 has 12 amino acids. CDR1 is SGHRS and CDR2 is YFSETQ in the germline V gene.

CDR3 nucleotide sequence: TGTGCCAGCAGCAGCAGGGACAGGGGGGCCGGGGAGCTGTTTTTT. The encoded protein is CASSSRDRGAGELFF. The chain joins TRBV9 to TRBJ2-2; 11 bases agree with TRBD1. Germline CDR1 reads SGDLS; CDR2 reads YYNGEE. The trim removed 4 bases at V and 6 bases at J, leaving 5 bases unmatched. This CDR3 is built from 15 residues.

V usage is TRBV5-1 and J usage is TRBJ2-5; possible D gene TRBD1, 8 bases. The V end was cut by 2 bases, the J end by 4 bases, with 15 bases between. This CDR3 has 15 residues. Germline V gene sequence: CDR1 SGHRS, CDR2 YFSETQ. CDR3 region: CASSFRGPGGETQYF. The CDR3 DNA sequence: TGCGCCAGCAGCTTCAGGGGGCCGGGGGGAGAGACCCAGTACTTC. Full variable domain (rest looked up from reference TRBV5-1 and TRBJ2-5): KAGVTQTPRYLIKTRGQQVTLSCSPISGHRSVSWYQQTPGQGLQFLFEYFSETQRNKGNFPGRFSGRQFSNSRSEMNVSTLELGDSALYLCASSFRGPGGETQYFGPGTRLLVL.

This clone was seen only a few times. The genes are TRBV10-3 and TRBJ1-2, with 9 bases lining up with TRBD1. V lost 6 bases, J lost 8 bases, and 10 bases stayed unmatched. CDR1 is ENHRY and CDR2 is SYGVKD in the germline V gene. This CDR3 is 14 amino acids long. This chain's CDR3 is CAIRGTGRILGYTF. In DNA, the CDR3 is TGTGCCATCAGGGGGACAGGGAGGATTCTCGGCTACACCTTC.

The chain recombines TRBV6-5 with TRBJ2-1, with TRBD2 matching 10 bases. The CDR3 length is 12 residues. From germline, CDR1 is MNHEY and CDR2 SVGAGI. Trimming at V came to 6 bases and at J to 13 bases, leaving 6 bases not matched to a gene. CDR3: CASRGSGRGQFF. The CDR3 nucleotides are TGTGCCAGCAGGGGGAGCGGGAGGGGACAGTTCTTC.

The CDR3 loop reads CASSSAKGTQYF. The CDR3 DNA reads TGTGCCAGCAGTTCGGCAAAGGGGACCCAGTACTTC. The V gene is TRBV28, the J gene TRBJ2-5; D remains unclear. Germline V CDR1 and CDR2: MDHEN, SYDVKM. Trimming cost V 4 bases and J 7 bases, with 10 bases left between them. The CDR3 is 12 amino acids.

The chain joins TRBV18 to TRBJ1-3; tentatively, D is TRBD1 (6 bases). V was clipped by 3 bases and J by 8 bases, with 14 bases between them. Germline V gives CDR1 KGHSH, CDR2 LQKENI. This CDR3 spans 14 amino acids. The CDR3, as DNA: TGTGCCAGCTCACCTGTACAGGGATTAGACACCATATATTTT. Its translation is CASSPVQGLDTIYF.

The CDR3 reads CSVNRGPDTQYF. For the CDR3, the DNA is TGCAGCGTGAACAGGGGTCCAGATACGCAGTATTTT. V gene TRBV29-1 combines with J gene TRBJ2-3, with 7 bases identical to TRBD1. CDR1 is SQVTM, CDR2 ANQGSEA, per germline. V shed 6 bases and J 4 bases; nucleotides not matched to a gene: 4. The CDR3 contains 12 residues.

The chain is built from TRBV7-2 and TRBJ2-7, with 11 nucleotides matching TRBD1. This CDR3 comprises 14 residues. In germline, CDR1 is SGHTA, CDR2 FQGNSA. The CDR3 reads CASLRDRGVYEQYF. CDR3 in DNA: TGTGCGAGCCTCCGGGACAGGGGGGTCTACGAGCAGTACTTC.

CDR3 amino acids: CASSSRGLGYGYTF. The DNA of the CDR3 is TGTGCCAGCAGTTCCAGGGGATTGGGCTATGGCTACACCTTC. The chain carries TRBV28 and TRBJ1-2; a possible D gene is TRBD1 (6 bases). The germline CDR1 and CDR2 sequences are MDHEN and SYDVKM. V was cut by 4 bases and J by 4 bases, with 13 bases left in between. The CDR3 is 14 amino acids.

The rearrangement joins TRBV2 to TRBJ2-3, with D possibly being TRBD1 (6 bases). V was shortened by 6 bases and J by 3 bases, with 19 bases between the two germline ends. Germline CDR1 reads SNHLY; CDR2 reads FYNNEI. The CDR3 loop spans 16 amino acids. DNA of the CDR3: TGTGCCAGCAGCGAGATGGTCAGGGGATCGACAGATACGCAGTATTTT. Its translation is CASSEMVRGSTDTQYF.

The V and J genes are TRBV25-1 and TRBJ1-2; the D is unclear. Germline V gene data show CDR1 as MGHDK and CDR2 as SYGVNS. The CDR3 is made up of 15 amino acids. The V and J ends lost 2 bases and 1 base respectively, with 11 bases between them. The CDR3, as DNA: TGTGCCAGCAGTGAAGGCCAGAACCTTAACTATGGCTACACCTTC. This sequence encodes CASSEGQNLNYGYTF.

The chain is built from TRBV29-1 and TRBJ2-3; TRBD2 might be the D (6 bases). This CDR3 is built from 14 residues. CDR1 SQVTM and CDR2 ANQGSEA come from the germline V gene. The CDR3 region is CAVGGRSKADTQYF. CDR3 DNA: TGCGCGGTTGGGGGGAGATCTAAGGCAGATACGCAGTATTTT.

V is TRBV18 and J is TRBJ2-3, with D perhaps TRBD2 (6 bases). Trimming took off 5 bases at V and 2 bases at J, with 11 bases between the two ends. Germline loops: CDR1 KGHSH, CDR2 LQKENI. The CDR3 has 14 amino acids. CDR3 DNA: TGTGCCAGCTCATCCGAGCGGGCCACAGATACGCAGTATTTT. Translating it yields CASSSERATDTQYF.

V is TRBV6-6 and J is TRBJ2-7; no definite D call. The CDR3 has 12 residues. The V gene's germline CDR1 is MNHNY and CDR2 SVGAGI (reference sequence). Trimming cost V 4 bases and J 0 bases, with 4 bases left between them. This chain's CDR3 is CASSSSSYEQYF. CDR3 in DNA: TGTGCCAGCAGTTCTAGCTCCTACGAGCAGTACTTC.